The rows below give T cell receptor beta chains drawn from one sample of a study of spatial heterogeneity in lung cancer. One entry per CDR3 protein, called by TCRdb with MiXCR from the 5' RACE reads. The sample holds roughly 14,000 distinct CDR3 sequences, about 6% seen once. Sequences were derived from PBMCs, sampled at follow-up. These receptors were obtained from a male donor with early-stage non-small cell lung cancer. Both conserved end residues are part of each CDR3. A D gene is named only where the DNA matches it firmly. Clone size is shown for a subset of rows, as once, few, many or a class of expanded clone.

v_call	clone_size	d_call	cdr3_length	j_call	cdr3_aa	cdr3_nt
TRBV20-1	many	TRBD2	17	TRBJ2-3	CSARGLAGLSSTDTQYF	TGCAGTGCTAGAGGACTAGCGGGACTCAGTAGCACAGATACGCAGTATTTT
TRBV5-1	many	TRBD2	16	TRBJ2-1	CASSLARTSGSMEQFF	TGCGCCAGCAGCTTGGCCAGGACTAGCGGGAGTATGGAGCAGTTCTTC
TRBV19	many	TRBD1	15	TRBJ2-2	CASSIGDRYTGELFF	TGTGCCAGTAGTATAGGGGACAGGTACACCGGGGAGCTGTTTTTT
TRBV7-2	many	.	14	TRBJ1-5	CASSFGMSNQPQHF	TGTGCCAGCAGCTTTGGTATGAGCAATCAGCCCCAGCATTTT
TRBV12-3/TRBV12-4	many	.	13	TRBJ1-6	CASSFGLKSPLHF	TGTGCCAGCAGTTTCGGACTCAAGTCACCCCTCCACTTT
TRBV11-3	medium-sized	.	12	TRBJ2-3	CASSSLGDTQYF	TGTGCCAGCAGCTCTTTAGGGGATACGCAGTATTTT
TRBV11-3	.	.	18	TRBJ2-3	CASSHRGPGPKSTDTQYF	TGTGCCAGCAGCCATAGAGGGCCAGGGCCAAAAAGCACAGATACGCAGTATTTT
TRBV7-6	many	.	12	TRBJ2-2	CASSPGSGELFF	TGTGCCAGCAGCCCGGGCTCCGGGGAGCTGTTTTTT
TRBV3-1	many	.	14	TRBJ2-5	CASSQAPAQETQYF	TGTGCCAGCAGCCAAGCTCCTGCCCAAGAGACCCAGTACTTC
TRBV9	many	TRBD2	17	TRBJ2-1	CASSPRRAGGPINEQFF	TGTGCCAGCAGCCCGAGACGAGCGGGAGGGCCCATTAACGAGCAGTTCTTC
TRBV2	medium-sized	.	12	TRBJ2-1	CASSDDRGEQFF	TGTGCCAGCAGTGATGATAGGGGTGAGCAGTTCTTC
TRBV5-1	many	.	14	TRBJ2-1	CASSSGEIYNEQFF	TGCGCCAGCAGCTCCGGGGAGATTTACAATGAGCAGTTCTTC